This T cell receptor beta chain is drawn from a study of patients and donors after allogeneic stem cell transplantation. TCRdb ran MiXCR on the RT-PCR reads and lists one entry per CDR3 protein. The sample shows hundreds of thousands of distinct CDR3 sequences, around 16% of them seen only once. This clonotype was recorded a few times. The V end lost 2 bases, the J end lost 6 bases, and 16 bases lay between the germline ends. The CDR3 extends over 15 amino acids. The sequenced sample was blood, either unsorted or a sorted T cell fraction (not recorded which). The receptor's source is a human donor who was either an allogeneic HSCT recipient or a stem cell or donor lymphocyte infusion donor (not recorded which). It is not recorded whose cells these are; they may come from a transplant donor. The chain carries TRBV12-3 or TRBV12-4 and TRBJ1-1; D is unclear. In DNA, the CDR3 is TGTGCCAGCAGTTTAAGGCGACTGGGGATCGCTGAAGCTTTCTTT. It yields the protein CASSLRRLGIAEAFF.